The next 27 T cell receptor beta chains were all read from a single sample in a study of radiotherapy plus CTLA-4 blockade in lung cancer. Profiled with immunoSEQ multiplex PCR; TCRdb holds only in-frame clones, not every one. The profile shows some 78,000 clones, around nine tenths of them singletons. Sequenced material: peripheral blood, taken from a patient treated with radiotherapy plus ipilimumab. Receptors were obtained from a human donor with non-small cell lung cancer who had stable disease on radiotherapy plus ipilimumab.

This sequence joins TRBV7-8 and TRBJ2-7; no firm D call. The germline V and J ends were trimmed by 4 bases and 3 bases, with 13 bases remaining between them. The CDR3 loop spans 14 amino acids. Germline V lookup: CDR1 SGHVS, CDR2 FQNEAQ. The CDR3 DNA follows: TGTGCCAGCAGCTCCCGCCACGGCCGCTACGAGCAGTACTTC. Residues: CASSSRHGRYEQYF.

This chain joins TRBV10-2 and TRBJ2-7; perhaps TRBD1 as D (6 bases). This CDR3 is built from 15 residues. V shed 8 bases and J shed 2 bases, with 19 bases lying between them. CDR1 WSHSY and CDR2 SAAADI come from the germline V gene. CDR3 DNA: TGCGCCAGCCGGACCCCGGGGACATTAACCTACGAGCAGTACTTC. Translation: CASRTPGTLTYEQYF.

J is TRBJ2-7 and V is TRBV5-1, with a possible D match to TRBD2 (7 bases). Germline CDR1 SGHRS, CDR2 YFSETQ. V gave up 4 bases and J gave up 2 bases, with 16 bases separating them. The CDR3 is made up of 15 amino acids. The CDR3 protein is CASSALGGPTYEQYF. For the CDR3, the DNA is TGCGCCAGCAGCGCCCTGGGGGGGCCCACCTACGAGCAGTACTTC.

This clone was counted once. This chain connects TRBV5-1 to TRBJ2-3; D gene unclear. Germline lookup yields CDR1 SGHRS and CDR2 YFSETQ. This CDR3 contains 15 residues. With 0 bases removed from V and 2 bases from J, the gap between germline ends came to 10 bases. CDR3 sequence reads: CASSLEARITDTQYF. DNA for the CDR3: TGCGCCAGCAGCTTGGAGGCCAGGATCACAGATACGCAGTATTTT. The full variable domain, with the rest looked up from reference TRBV5-1 and TRBJ2-3, is KAGVTQTPRYLIKTRGQQVTLSCSPISGHRSVSWYQQTPGQGLQFLFEYFSETQRNKGNFPGRFSGRQFSNSRSEMNVSTLELGDSALYLCASSLEARITDTQYFGPGTRLTVL.

The chain recombines TRBV10-1 with TRBJ2-4, with D perhaps assigned TRBD1 or TRBD2 (5 bases each). Trimming stripped 3 bases from V and 0 bases from J, with 9 bases between. The CDR3 runs to 15 residues. Germline lookup yields CDR1 WNHNN and CDR2 SYGVQD (reference sequence). The CDR3 DNA follows: TGCGCCAGCAGTGACCCTGGGACAGCCAAAAACATTCAGTACTTC. Translation gives CASSDPGTAKNIQYF.

This clone was recorded a few times. V usage is TRBV7-9 and J usage is TRBJ2-1; 8 nucleotides match TRBD2. The CDR3 has 15 amino acids. J was trimmed by 7 bases and V by 3 bases; bases with no gene match: 8. CDR1 is SEHNR, CDR2 FQNEAQ, per germline (reference sequence). The CDR3 here is CASSLGSGRLNEQFF. CDR3 sequence (DNA): TGTGCCAGCAGCTTGGGGAGCGGGAGACTGAATGAGCAGTTCTTC.

The chain links TRBV27 to TRBJ2-3; D possibly corresponds to TRBD2 (7 bases). This CDR3 has 14 amino acids. The V gene's germline CDR1 is MNHEY and CDR2 SMNVEV (reference sequence). V was cut by 3 bases and J by 4 bases, with 11 bases left in between. CDR3 DNA sequence: TGTGCCAGCAGTTTTGTGGGGGGGCCAGATACGCAGTATTTT. This codes for CASSFVGGPDTQYF.

The table lists this clone with a few counts. The genes are TRBV5-4 and TRBJ1-2; tentatively, D is TRBD1 (5 bases). CDR1 and CDR2 (germline): SGHNT, YYREEE (reference sequence). This CDR3 has 11 amino acids. Trimming removed 3 bases at V and 5 bases at J, with 5 bases between. The DNA for the CDR3 is TGTGCCAGCAGCTCAGGGTATGGCTACACCTTC. Translating it yields CASSSGYGYTF.

The chain uses TRBV19 and TRBJ2-1; 8 bases are shared with TRBD1. Germline V gene lookup returns CDR1 LNHDA and CDR2 SQIVND (reference sequence). The CDR3 sequence is 15 residues long. V was pared by 8 bases and J by 6 bases, with 12 bases of the junction left unmatched. CDR3 loop: CASRTGPYRVNEQFF. In DNA, the CDR3 is TGTGCCAGTCGGACAGGGCCCTATCGGGTCAATGAGCAGTTCTTC.

The chain joins TRBV4-2 to TRBJ2-2; D is possibly TRBD1 or TRBD2 (5 bases each). V lost 4 bases to trimming and J lost 2 bases, with 11 bases between them. CDR1 is LGHNA and CDR2 is YNFKEQ in the germline V gene. The CDR3 length is 15 residues. CDR3 DNA sequence: TGTGCCAGCAGCCCCGGGACGGCTAACACCGGGGAGCTGTTTTTT. Its protein is CASSPGTANTGELFF.

The chain is built from TRBV7-8 and TRBJ2-5, with a possible D match to TRBD1 (5 bases). Germline values: CDR1 SGHVS, CDR2 FQNEAQ. The V end lost 3 bases, the J end lost 1 base, and 6 bases lay between the germline ends. This CDR3 region has 13 residues. CDR3: CASSFDSQETQYF. The CDR3 region has the DNA TGTGCCAGCAGCTTCGACAGCCAAGAGACCCAGTACTTC. The variable domain in full, with the rest retrieved from reference TRBV7-8 and TRBJ2-5, is GAGVSQSPRYKVAKRGQDVALRCDPISGHVSLFWYQQALGQGPEFLTYFQNEAQLDKSGLPSDRFFAERPEGSVSTLKIQRTQQEDSAVYLCASSFDSQETQYFGPGTRLLVL.

This clone appeared a few times. The CDR3 is CASSLSYPGGRSTDTQYF. The DNA for the CDR3 is TGTGCCAGCAGTTTATCGTACCCGGGGGGGCGTAGCACAGATACGCAGTATTTT. The V gene is TRBV27, the J gene TRBJ2-3; 8 positions agree with TRBD2. The CDR3 length is 18 residues. The V and J ends lost 0 bases and 0 bases, in that order; junction bases with no gene match: 8. Germline CDR1 MNHEY, CDR2 SMNVEV (reference sequence).

To note about this clone: A read error may account for a junction end that differs from germline. V and J are TRBV14 and TRBJ2-7; tentatively, D is TRBD1 (6 bases). The V gene's germline CDR1 is SGHDN and CDR2 FVKESK. This CDR3 comprises 13 residues. The CDR3 here is CAGSTLQGSEQYF. The CDR3 bases are TGTGCCGGCAGCACGTTACAGGGATCCGAGCAGTACTTC.

This clone was recorded only once. CDR3 amino acids: CASSPGTSGTSTDTQYF. The CDR3 region has the DNA TGTGCCAGCAGCCCCGGGACTAGCGGGACCAGCACAGATACGCAGTATTTT. J is TRBJ2-3 and V is TRBV5-4; 13 bases align to TRBD2. The V gene's germline CDR1 is SGHNT and CDR2 YYREEE (reference sequence). Germline trimming cut 4 bases from V and 0 bases from J; bases unmatched to any gene: 5. The CDR3 loop spans 17 amino acids.

This clone showed up just once. V gene TRBV6-1 combines with J gene TRBJ1-1; D call uncertain. V lost 3 bases to trimming and J lost 0 bases, with 11 bases between them. Germline CDR1 is MNHNS and CDR2 is SASEGT. This CDR3 has 15 amino acids. CDR3 sequence: CASSDNISLNTEAFF. Written as DNA, the CDR3 is TGTGCCAGCAGTGATAACATATCCTTGAACACTGAAGCTTTCTTT.

The chain joins TRBV9 to TRBJ1-1; 7 nucleotides align to TRBD1. Per the germline V gene, CDR1 is SGDLS and CDR2 is YYNGEE. This CDR3 spans 14 amino acids. V shed 4 bases and J 4 bases; nucleotides not matched to a gene: 7. The CDR3 nucleotides read TGTGCCAGCAGCTCACGACAGGGAAGCACTGAAGCTTTCTTT. It translates to CASSSRQGSTEAFF.

J is TRBJ2-7 and V is TRBV29-1, with D perhaps matching TRBD1 or TRBD2 (5 bases each). Between the trimmed V and J ends, which lost 1 base and 2 bases, there was a span of 12 bases. The CDR3 has 14 amino acids. Germline CDR1 reads SQVTM; CDR2 reads ANQGSEA. CDR3 DNA sequence: TGCAGCGTTGAAGGCTCCGGGACCCCCTACGAGCAGTACTTC. This translates into CSVEGSGTPYEQYF.

The gene calls are TRBV7-3 and TRBJ2-2, with TRBD2 identical over 8 bases. Unmatched junction bases numbered 6, after V lost 4 bases and J lost 5 bases. The CDR3 is 15 amino acids. Germline V gene sequence: CDR1 SGHTA, CDR2 FQGTGA. The CDR3 nucleotides read TGTGCCAGCAGCTCGCGGGGGGAACGGACCGGGGAGCTGTTTTTT. This translates into CASSSRGERTGELFF. The entire variable domain, with the rest obtained from reference TRBV7-3 and TRBJ2-2, is as follows: GAGVSQTPSNKVTEKGKYVELRCDPISGHTALYWYRQSLGQGPEFLIYFQGTGAADDSGLPNDRFFAVRPEGSVSTLKIQRTERGDSAVYLCASSSRGERTGELFFGEGSRLTVL.

The chain carries TRBV10-1 and TRBJ2-1; D may be TRBD1 (6 bases). Looked up from germline, CDR1 is WNHNN and CDR2 is SYGVQD (reference sequence). V was shortened by 6 bases and J by 5 bases, with 11 bases between the two germline ends. The CDR3 loop spans 13 amino acids. The CDR3 spells CASSAPGDNEQFF. The CDR3 DNA reads as TGCGCCAGCAGCGCTCCAGGGGACAATGAGCAGTTCTTC.

V is TRBV9 and J is TRBJ1-6, with D hard to call. CDR3 length equals 15 residues. The V gene lost 1 base and the J gene lost 1 base, with 6 bases spanning the gap. Per the germline V gene, CDR1 is SGDLS and CDR2 is YYNGEE. DNA of the CDR3: TGTGCCAGCAGCGTACAGGAGTCCTATAATTCACCCCTCCACTTT. Amino acids: CASSVQESYNSPLHF.

This clone was seen only once. The V call is TRBV18, the J call TRBJ2-7; the match to TRBD2 covers 16 bases. V shed 3 bases and J 4 bases; nucleotides not matched to a gene: 3. The CDR3 has 16 amino acids. Germline CDR1 reads KGHSH; CDR2 reads LQKENI. The chain's CDR3 is CASSPPGLAGGYEQYF. Written as DNA, the CDR3 is TGTGCCAGCTCACCGCCGGGACTAGCGGGGGGGTACGAGCAGTACTTC.

The genes are TRBV5-8 and TRBJ2-2; 12 nucleotides align to TRBD2. V was pared by 7 bases and J by 7 bases, with 11 bases of the junction left unmatched. Germline V gene sequence: CDR1 SGHTS, CDR2 YDEGEE. The CDR3 is made up of 16 amino acids. CDR3 nucleotides: TGTGCCAGCCCCATTAAAGGACTAGCGGGATACGGGGAGCTGTTTTTT. Amino acid sequence: CASPIKGLAGYGELFF.

The chain links TRBV28 to TRBJ1-5; D remains ambiguous. This CDR3 comprises 14 residues. Trimming removed 3 bases at V and 2 bases at J, with 8 bases between. Per the germline V gene, CDR1 is MDHEN and CDR2 is SYDVKM. CDR3 DNA sequence: TGTGCCAGCAGTTTGGAGGGAGGCAATCAGCCCCAGCATTTT. Residues: CASSLEGGNQPQHF.

The CDR3 DNA follows: TGTGCCTGGATCAAAAACGAGCAGTACTTC. It specifies CAWIKNEQYF. This chain connects TRBV30 to TRBJ2-7; D is ambiguous. There are 10 residues in the CDR3. Germline V CDR1 and CDR2: GTSNPN, SVGIG (reference sequence). V shed 4 bases and J shed 5 bases, with 6 bases lying between them.

The chain employs TRBV6-4 and TRBJ2-3; D uncertain. Germline CDR1 and CDR2: MRHNA and SNTAGT. V dropped 3 bases and J dropped 5 bases, with 9 bases sitting between them. The CDR3 is 13 residues long. The CDR3: CASSEQRGDTQYF. CDR3 coding DNA: TGTGCCAGCAGTGAGCAGCGCGGAGATACGCAGTATTTT.

V and J are TRBV5-6 and TRBJ1-1, with a weak D call TRBD1 (6 bases). Germline assignment: CDR1 SGHDT and CDR2 YYEEEE. The CDR3 extends over 15 amino acids. The germline V and J ends were trimmed by 4 bases and 1 base, with 14 bases remaining between them. The CDR3 region has the DNA TGTGCCAGCAGCGCCTACAGGGCGAGGAACACTGAAGCTTTCTTT. Translation: CASSAYRARNTEAFF.

The chain recombines TRBV29-1 with TRBJ2-7, with TRBD1 matching 9 bases. Per germline, CDR1 SQVTM and CDR2 ANQGSEA. The CDR3 spans 13 residues. V gave up 7 bases and J gave up 4 bases; unmatched junction bases: 8. The CDR3 region is CSALGQGIYEQYF. The CDR3 DNA reads as TGCAGCGCCCTGGGACAGGGAATATACGAGCAGTACTTC.